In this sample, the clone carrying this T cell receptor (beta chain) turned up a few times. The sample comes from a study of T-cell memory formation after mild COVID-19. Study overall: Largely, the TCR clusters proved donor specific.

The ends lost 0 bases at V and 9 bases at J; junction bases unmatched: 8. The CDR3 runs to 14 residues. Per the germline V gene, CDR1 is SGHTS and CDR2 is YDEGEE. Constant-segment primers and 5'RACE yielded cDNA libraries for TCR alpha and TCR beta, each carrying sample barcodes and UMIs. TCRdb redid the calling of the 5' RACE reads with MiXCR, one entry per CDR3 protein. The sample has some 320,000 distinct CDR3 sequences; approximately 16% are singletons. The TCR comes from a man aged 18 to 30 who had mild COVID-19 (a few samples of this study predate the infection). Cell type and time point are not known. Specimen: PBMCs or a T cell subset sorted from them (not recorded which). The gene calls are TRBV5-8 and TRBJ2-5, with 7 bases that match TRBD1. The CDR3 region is CASSLDRDRSPQYF. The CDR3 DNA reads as TGTGCCAGCAGCTTGGACCGGGACAGATCTCCCCAGTACTTC.